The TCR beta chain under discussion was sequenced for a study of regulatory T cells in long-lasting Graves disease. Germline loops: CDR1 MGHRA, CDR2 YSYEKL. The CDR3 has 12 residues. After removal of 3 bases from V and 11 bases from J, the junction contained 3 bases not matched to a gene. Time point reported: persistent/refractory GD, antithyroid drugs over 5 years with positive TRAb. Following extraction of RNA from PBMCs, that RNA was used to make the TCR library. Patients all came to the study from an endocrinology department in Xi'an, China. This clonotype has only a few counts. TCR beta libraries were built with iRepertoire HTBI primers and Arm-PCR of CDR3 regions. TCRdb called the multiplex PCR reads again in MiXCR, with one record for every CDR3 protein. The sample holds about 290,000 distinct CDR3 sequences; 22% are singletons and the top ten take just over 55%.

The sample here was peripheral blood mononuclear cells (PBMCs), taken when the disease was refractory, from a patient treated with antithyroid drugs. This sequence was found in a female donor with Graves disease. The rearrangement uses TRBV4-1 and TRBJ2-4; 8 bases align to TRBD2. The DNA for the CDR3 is TGCGCCAGCAGCCATCCGGGGGGGGTTCAGTACTTC. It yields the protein CASSHPGGVQYF.